The text below deals with one T cell receptor beta chain. Its antigen remains unidentified. TCRdb reprocessed the RT-PCR reads via MiXCR and lists one record per CDR3 protein. The data hold roughly 570,000 distinct CDR3 sequences, with 10% to 15% observed a single time. CDR1 and CDR2 (germline): SGHTA, FQGNSA. The CDR3 covers 15 residues. V gave up 2 bases and J gave up 1 base, with 11 bases separating them. This sample was taken from a study of response to subunit inactivated influenza vaccine. Study findings and constraints: Authors suggested that a seasonal influenza vaccination recruits few new T cells each time.

The TCR comes from a man aged 50 to 59 who received an inactivated influenza vaccine. This specimen was PBMCs from blood, taken roughly 6 weeks after vaccination. The chain links TRBV7-2 to TRBJ2-5; possible D gene TRBD1, 5 bases. CDR3 in DNA: TGTGCCAGCAGCTTATGGGCAGGGCCCCAAGAGACCCAGTACTTC. This translates into CASSLWAGPQETQYF.